These 21 T cell receptor beta chains share one sample of origin, sequenced in a study of shared clonotypes between healthy human individuals (dated by TCRdb to 2018 to 2021). The method was the immunoSEQ multiplex PCR assay. Sourced from immuneACCESS, this table was stored by TCRdb with only in-frame sequences that have V and J called. A share of the clones is absent; for the studies checked, an unresolved V gene accounts for under half, and the remainder has no known explanation. The sample table contains 900,000 to 1,200,000 clones; only one count was recorded for around 82% of them. 0.55% to 0.7% of the sample comes from the top ten. The sample taken for sequencing was memory CD4+ T cells from PBMCs. The cell subset or site label of this sample denotes: CD45RA-negative fraction. These receptors came from a man aged 18 to 29 in good health. Some clones in this sample may be carry-over from other donors' samples.

This chain's CDR3 is CAISEGQGWTGELFF. In nucleotides, the CDR3 is TGTGCCATCAGTGAGGGACAGGGGTGGACCGGGGAGCTGTTTTTT. The chain has TRBV10-3 and TRBJ2-2, with 9 nucleotides matching TRBD1. CDR1 and CDR2 from the germline V gene are ENHRY and SYGVKD. CDR3 length: 15 amino acids. Germline trimming cut 2 bases from V and 5 bases from J; bases unmatched to any gene: 3.

The chain couples TRBV7-3 to TRBJ2-7; D is undetermined. This CDR3 has 13 residues. Trimming shortened V by 5 bases and J by 1 base, and 9 bases separated the two germline ends. Germline CDR1 and CDR2: SGHTA and FQGTGA. CDR3 residues: CASSQAGSYEQYF. The DNA of the CDR3 is TGTGCCAGCAGCCAAGCTGGATCCTACGAGCAGTACTTC.

The V call is TRBV25-1, the J call TRBJ2-1; 9 nucleotides line up with TRBD2. From germline, CDR1 is MGHDK and CDR2 SYGVNS. The CDR3 length is 17 residues. The V segment lost 1 base and the J segment 8 bases; nucleotides outside the gene matches: 12. The CDR3 loop reads CASSESALAGARDEQFF. For the CDR3, the DNA is TGTGCCAGCAGTGAATCTGCGTTAGCGGGAGCGAGGGATGAGCAGTTCTTC.

This clone appeared a single time. V and J are TRBV7-9 and TRBJ2-3; D uncertain. The germline CDR1 and CDR2 sequences are SEHNR and FQNEAQ (reference sequence). V gave up 3 bases and J gave up 4 bases, with 11 bases separating them. The CDR3 is 14 amino acids. The CDR3 region is CASSFDAAADTQYF. CDR3 nucleotide sequence: TGTGCCAGCAGCTTTGACGCCGCGGCAGATACGCAGTATTTT.

This clone was observed a single time. The CDR3: CASSGQGHSGANVLTF. CDR3 coding DNA: TGTGCCAGCAGCGGACAGGGCCACTCTGGGGCCAACGTCCTGACTTTC. This sequence joins TRBV2 and TRBJ2-6; 8 nucleotides agree with TRBD1. This CDR3 contains 16 residues. Germline assignment: CDR1 SNHLY and CDR2 FYNNEI. V gave up 6 bases and J gave up 0 bases; unmatched junction bases: 4.

Concerning this clone itself: A read error is possible here, since a much larger clone lies one base away. This sample also contains other DNA sequences that code for the same CDR3. The chain combines TRBV7-3 with TRBJ2-2; D uncertain. CDR3 length: 12 amino acids. The germline CDR1 and CDR2 sequences are SGHTA and FQGTGA. Written as DNA, the CDR3 is TGCGCCAGCAGCCCGGACGGCGGGGAGCTGTTTTTT. It is translated as CASSPDGGELFF. Drawing the rest from reference TRBV7-3 and TRBJ2-2, the complete variable domain is GAGVSQTPSNKVTEKGKYVELRCDPISGHTALYWYRQSLGQGPEFLIYFQGTGAADDSGLPNDRFFAVRPEGSVSTLKIQRTERGDSAVYLCASSPDGGELFFGEGSRLTVL.

The CDR3: CASSMGQEAFF. In DNA, the CDR3 is TGCGCCAGCAGCATGGGACAGGAAGCTTTCTTT. The chain couples TRBV5-1 to TRBJ1-1; 7 bases align to TRBD1. Trimming took 4 bases from V and 8 from J; bases not matched to a gene: 2. There are 11 residues in the CDR3. Looked up from germline, CDR1 is SGHRS and CDR2 is YFSETQ.

The CDR3 DNA follows: TGTGCCAGCGGGAACAGGGCCTACGACCTCTATGGCTACACCTTC. The encoded protein is CASGNRAYDLYGYTF. The chain has TRBV5-6 and TRBJ1-2, with a tentative D call TRBD1 (6 bases). The CDR3 runs 15 residues. The ends were cut back, 7 bases at V and 4 bases at J, with 20 bases in the middle. Germline V gives CDR1 SGHDT, CDR2 YYEEEE.

The chain recombines TRBV7-3 with TRBJ2-1; the match to TRBD1 covers 8 bases. This CDR3 spans 14 amino acids. V shed 4 bases and J 9 bases; nucleotides not matched to a gene: 8. Germline V lookup: CDR1 SGHTA, CDR2 FQGTGA. The CDR3 reads CASSSHGQGGEQFF. CDR3 coding DNA: TGTGCCAGCAGCTCTCACGGACAGGGAGGTGAGCAGTTCTTC.

A remark on this clone: This could be a read error, since a much larger clone is one nucleotide away. This sample also contains other DNA sequences that code for the same CDR3. V is TRBV30 and J is TRBJ2-2; D is perhaps TRBD2 (6 bases). From germline, CDR1 is GTSNPN and CDR2 SVGIG (reference sequence). The CDR3 spans 17 residues. As DNA, the CDR3 is TGTGCCGGTCGGGGACTGGCCGAACTCTCCAACACCGGGGAGCTGTTCTTT. Its translation: CAGRGLAELSNTGELFF.

The chain employs TRBV7-2 and TRBJ1-4, with D possibly matching TRBD1 (6 bases). Germline V gene lookup returns CDR1 SGHTA and CDR2 FQGNSA. The CDR3 is 19 amino acids. V was trimmed by 5 bases and J by 7 bases, leaving 29 bases between them. CDR3 sequence (DNA): TGTGCCAGCAGCATTACTTCTCTGGCAGGCCGAGGAGGGGGTGAAAAACTGTTTTTT. Its protein is CASSITSLAGRGGGEKLFF.

This clone was recorded many times. V and J are TRBV15 and TRBJ2-7; TRBD2 aligns across 10 bases. This CDR3 comprises 17 residues. Germline V gives CDR1 LNHNV, CDR2 YYDKDF (reference sequence). The V and J ends lost 3 bases and 5 bases, in that order; junction bases with no gene match: 13. The CDR3 is CATSSGRPAGGPHEQYF. CDR3 coding DNA: TGTGCCACCAGCAGTGGGCGTCCAGCGGGAGGGCCCCACGAGCAGTACTTC.

The chain is built from TRBV10-3 and TRBJ2-1; D perhaps matches TRBD1 (6 bases). Between the trimmed V and J ends, which lost 4 bases and 0 bases, there was a span of 13 bases. The CDR3 is 16 amino acids. CDR1 and CDR2 from the germline V gene are ENHRY and SYGVKD. CDR3 amino acids: CAISGWDNHSYNEQFF. DNA of the CDR3: TGTGCCATCAGTGGTTGGGACAACCACTCCTACAATGAGCAGTTCTTC.

On this clone: In the same sample, other DNA sequences code for this CDR3. This chain connects TRBV18 to TRBJ1-2; D possibly corresponds to TRBD1 (5 bases). The CDR3 covers 13 residues. V gave up 3 bases and J gave up 3 bases, with 8 bases separating them. Germline assignment: CDR1 KGHSH and CDR2 LQKENI. The CDR3 region is CASSPGLDYGYTF. As DNA, the CDR3 is TGTGCCAGCTCACCGGGACTCGACTATGGCTACACCTTC.

The chain couples TRBV7-9 to TRBJ1-5; D might be TRBD1 (6 bases). Germline CDR1 is SEHNR and CDR2 is FQNEAQ (reference sequence). The germline V and J ends were trimmed by 0 bases and 0 bases, with 9 bases remaining between them. The length of the CDR3 is 16 residues. The CDR3 DNA sequence: TGTGCCAGCAGCTTAGCGACAGGTTATAGCAATCAGCCCCAGCATTTT. Translation gives CASSLATGYSNQPQHF.

This rearrangement joins TRBV6-1 to TRBJ2-3; 11 nucleotides agree with TRBD1. CDR1 MNHNS and CDR2 SASEGT come from the germline V gene. This CDR3 spans 17 amino acids. Losses at the gene ends were 4 bases for V and 0 bases for J; bases not matched to a gene: 6. In DNA, the CDR3 is TGTGCCAGCAGTGTAGGGACAGGGGGGTATAGCACAGATACGCAGTATTTT. This gives the protein CASSVGTGGYSTDTQYF.

The V gene is TRBV19, the J gene TRBJ2-1, with 9 bases lining up with TRBD1. Germline V gene data show CDR1 as LNHDA and CDR2 as SQIVND (reference sequence). The CDR3 totals 16 residues. After removal of 5 bases from V and 6 bases from J, the junction contained 11 bases not matched to a gene. The DNA for the CDR3 is TGTGCCAGTAGTCTGCGGACAGGGGTATATGGCAATGAGCAGTTCTTC. Protein sequence: CASSLRTGVYGNEQFF.

This clone has just a few counts. The gene calls are TRBV9 and TRBJ2-2; D remains ambiguous. Germline CDR1 reads SGDLS; CDR2 reads YYNGEE. V dropped 1 base and J dropped 7 bases, with 8 bases sitting between them. The CDR3 sequence is 13 residues long. CDR3 amino acids: CASSVPEGGELFF. DNA for the CDR3: TGTGCCAGCAGCGTACCGGAAGGCGGGGAGCTGTTTTTT.

For this clone: This CDR3 is also generated by other DNA sequences in the sample. The rearrangement joins TRBV5-1 to TRBJ2-7, with a possible D match to TRBD2 (5 bases). The V gene's germline CDR1 is SGHRS and CDR2 YFSETQ. V lost 1 base and J 0 bases, leaving 8 bases between the germline ends. The CDR3 has 14 amino acids. The CDR3 protein is CASSLLGSSYEQYF. As DNA, the CDR3 is TGCGCCAGCAGCTTGTTAGGGAGCTCCTACGAGCAGTACTTC.

The chain links TRBV11-3 to TRBJ2-3; a possible D gene is TRBD2 (6 bases). V lost 3 bases and J lost 2, with 9 bases in between. CDR1 is SGHNT, CDR2 YENEEA, per germline. This CDR3 is built from 14 residues. CDR3 DNA: TGTGCCAGCAGCTTTGGGGGGACCACAGATACGCAGTATTTT. Translating it yields CASSFGGTTDTQYF.

The rearrangement joins TRBV11-1 to TRBJ2-3, with D perhaps matching TRBD1 (5 bases). Per the germline V gene, CDR1 is SGHAT and CDR2 is FQDESV (reference sequence). CDR3 length: 13 residues. V was shortened by 8 bases and J by 1 base, with 10 bases between the two germline ends. The chain's CDR3 is CASGHGRTDTQYF. CDR3 bases: TGTGCCAGCGGACACGGCCGCACAGATACGCAGTATTTT.